The 22 T cell receptor beta chains below come from one sample, sequenced in a study of T-cell reconstitution after alpha-beta-depleted transplantation in children. For TCRbeta, the library was prepared with unique molecular identifiers. TCRdb passed the PCR reads through MiXCR, listing each CDR3 protein once. Seen here are approximately 520,000 distinct CDR3 sequences, roughly an eighth observed once, and the top ten hold less than 15%. The source was PBMCs, mostly from graft donor cells, collected 180 days after TCRalphabeta/CD19-depleted stem cell transplant. These receptors were collected from a female patient aged 2 to 10 who had a stem cell transplant for aplastic anemia, so the T cells may come from the graft donor.

Note on this clonotype: One base away lies a much larger clone, so this may be a sequencing read error. The chain carries TRBV24-1 and TRBJ2-1, with D perhaps TRBD2 (5 bases). The germline V gene has CDR1 KGHDR and CDR2 SFDVKD. There are 13 residues in the CDR3. Trimming cost V 4 bases and J 5 bases, with 8 bases left between them. CDR3 protein: CATSDTRHNEQFF. Here the CDR3 DNA reads TGTGCCACCAGTGACACTAGGCACAATGAGCAGTTCTTC.

This clonotype was seen more than once but under ten times. The rearrangement joins TRBV5-1 to TRBJ1-4; D is undetermined. V lost 7 bases and J 0 bases, leaving 10 bases between the germline ends. The germline V gene encodes CDR1 SGHRS and CDR2 YFSETQ. The CDR3 has 14 amino acids. CDR3 nucleotide sequence: TGCGCCAGCCAGGACGCCGCAACTAATGAAAAACTGTTTTTT. This gives the protein CASQDAATNEKLFF.

The gene calls are TRBV7-9 and TRBJ2-1, with 10 nucleotides matching TRBD1. The CDR3 is 14 residues long. Germline CDR1 is SEHNR and CDR2 is FQNEAQ (reference sequence). The ends lost 3 bases at V and 6 bases at J; junction bases unmatched: 2. CDR3: CASSLGQGTNEQFF. The CDR3 DNA sequence: TGTGCCAGCAGCTTGGGACAGGGGACCAATGAGCAGTTCTTC.

The rearrangement joins TRBV27 to TRBJ2-3, with D uncertain. Germline CDR1 MNHEY, CDR2 SMNVEV (reference sequence). This CDR3 has 11 residues. Trimming took off 5 bases at V and 9 bases at J, with 9 bases between the two ends. The CDR3 DNA is TGTGCCAGCAGTGTTTACGGGACGCAGTATTTT. Translating gives CASSVYGTQYF.

The chain couples TRBV28 to TRBJ2-7; 12 positions match TRBD2. CDR1 is MDHEN and CDR2 is SYDVKM in the germline V gene. CDR3 length equals 16 residues. V lost 1 base to trimming and J lost 2 bases; unmatched junction nucleotides: 3. The CDR3 sequence: CASSLFRTSGAYEQYV. The CDR3 DNA reads TGTGCCAGCAGTTTATTCCGGACTAGCGGGGCCTACGAGCAGTACGTC.

In this sample, this clonotype turned up many times. The V call is TRBV24-1, the J call TRBJ2-1; 11 bases line up with TRBD2. The CDR3 has 12 residues. Germline V gene sequence: CDR1 KGHDR, CDR2 SFDVKD. After removal of 7 bases from V and 13 bases from J, the junction contained 5 bases not matched to a gene. The CDR3 protein is CATSPTSGTQFF. DNA of the CDR3: TGTGCCACCAGCCCGACTAGCGGGACACAGTTCTTC.

Only a few counts were recorded for this clonotype. V is TRBV5-5 and J is TRBJ2-7; 11 nucleotides agree with TRBD1. V gave up 5 bases and J gave up 3 bases; unmatched junction bases: 7. Germline CDR1 and CDR2: SGHKS and YYEKEE (reference sequence). The CDR3 is 15 residues long. The CDR3 protein is CASRGGQGVVYEQYF. The CDR3 DNA follows: TGTGCCAGCAGGGGGGGACAGGGGGTCGTCTACGAGCAGTACTTC.

This chain links TRBV21-1 with TRBJ2-7; TRBD1 is the table's D call, not checked against the DNA. TRBV21-1 counts as a pseudogene. The CDR3 runs 14 residues. CDR3 bases: TGTGCCAGCACCCCGGGACAGGTCCGCTACGAGCAGTACGTC. Translation: CASTPGQVRYEQYV.

This clonotype was seen a handful of times. The chain is built from TRBV2 and TRBJ2-5, with D hard to call. CDR1 is SNHLY, CDR2 FYNNEI, per germline. The CDR3 is 12 amino acids. Between the trimmed V and J ends, which lost 5 bases and 7 bases, there was a span of 11 bases. CDR3 residues: CASSLLWGTQYF. Here the CDR3 DNA reads TGTGCCAGCAGTCTTCTATGGGGGACCCAGTACTTC. Full variable domain (outside the CDR3, taken from reference TRBV2 and TRBJ2-5): EPEVTQTPSHQVTQMGQEVILRCVPISNHLYFYWYRQILGQKVEFLVSFYNNEISEKSEIFDDQFSVERPDGSNFTLKIRSTKLEDSAMYFCASSLLWGTQYFGPGTRLLVL.

This clonotype has more than one count but fewer than ten. This rearrangement joins TRBV12-3 or TRBV12-4 to TRBJ2-1; tentative D call: TRBD2 (6 bases). This CDR3 has 16 amino acids. Trimming shortened V by 4 bases and J by 7 bases, and 20 bases separated the two germline ends. CDR3 sequence: CASSSGTRQWENEQFF. The CDR3, as DNA: TGTGCCAGCAGTTCCGGGACTCGACAATGGGAAAATGAGCAGTTCTTC.

This clonotype was counted between two and nine times. The V call is TRBV6-5, the J call TRBJ2-1; 12 bases match TRBD2. The CDR3 contains 14 residues. The germline CDR1 and CDR2 sequences are MNHEY and SVGAGI. The ends lost 2 bases at V and 9 bases at J; junction bases unmatched: 2. In DNA, the CDR3 is TGTGCCAGCAGTTACCTAGCGGGAGGGGCTGAGCAGTTCTTC. Its translation is CASSYLAGGAEQFF.

The chain combines TRBV20-1 with TRBJ1-5; D possibly corresponds to TRBD1 (5 bases). The CDR3 has 14 residues. The V end was cut by 3 bases, the J end by 4 bases, with 13 bases between. CDR1 and CDR2 (germline): DFQATT, SNEGSKA (reference sequence). The CDR3 protein is CSARIGTANQPQHF. CDR3 coding DNA: TGCAGTGCTAGGATCGGGACGGCAAATCAGCCCCAGCATTTT.

This clonotype appeared many times. V and J are TRBV12-3 or TRBV12-4 and TRBJ2-1; 7 positions match TRBD2. This CDR3 comprises 14 residues. The V gene end was trimmed by 6 bases and the J gene end by 8 bases; junction bases not matched to a gene: 10. In DNA, the CDR3 is TGTGCCAGCAGCCCCACAGGACTAGTCGATGAGCAGTTCTTC. Its translation: CASSPTGLVDEQFF.

In this sample, this clonotype turned up a few times. This chain joins TRBV7-9 and TRBJ2-2, with D perhaps matching TRBD1 (5 bases). In germline, CDR1 is SEHNR, CDR2 FQNEAQ (reference sequence). CDR3 length: 15 amino acids. Trimming shortened V by 9 bases and J by 3 bases, and 17 bases separated the two germline ends. DNA for the CDR3: TGTGCCAGTCGAAGAGAGACAGAGTACACCGGGGAGCTGTTTTTT. Protein sequence: CASRRETEYTGELFF.

This clonotype came up a few times. The V call is TRBV5-1, the J call TRBJ2-1, with TRBD2 identical over 13 bases. Losses at the gene ends were 1 base for V and 6 bases for J; bases not matched to a gene: 7. The CDR3 has 17 amino acids. Germline assignment: CDR1 SGHRS and CDR2 YFSETQ. The CDR3 loop reads CASSLMATSGGANEQFF. The CDR3, as DNA: TGCGCCAGCAGCTTGATGGCAACTAGCGGGGGGGCCAATGAGCAGTTCTTC.

The genes are TRBV5-6 and TRBJ1-2; D is possibly TRBD1 (5 bases). V was clipped by 0 bases and J by 7 bases, with 16 bases between them. The CDR3 has 15 residues. Germline V gene data show CDR1 as SGHDT and CDR2 as YYEEEE. CDR3 loop: CASSLGVGASAGYTF. CDR3 coding DNA: TGTGCCAGCAGCTTGGGGGTAGGGGCGAGCGCTGGCTACACCTTC.

A remark on this clonotype: Given a much more abundant clone one base away, this may be a read error. The chain has TRBV15 and TRBJ2-5, with D perhaps TRBD1 or TRBD2 (5 bases each). Germline lookup yields CDR1 LNHNV and CDR2 YYDKDF (reference sequence). The CDR3 is 14 residues long. With 0 bases removed from V and 5 bases from J, the gap between germline ends came to 10 bases. The CDR3 is CATSRDRGWETQYF. The CDR3 DNA reads as TGTGCCACCAGCAGAGATCGGGGCTGGGAGACCCAGTACTTC.

This clonotype was observed a few times. CDR3 sequence: CASSPSGTAFGANVLTF. The CDR3 DNA reads TGTGCCAGCTCACCATCAGGGACAGCATTTGGGGCCAACGTCCTGACTTTC. The rearrangement joins TRBV18 to TRBJ2-6; TRBD1 agrees at 7 bases. CDR1 and CDR2 from the germline V gene are KGHSH and LQKENI. V lost 2 bases and J lost 3; bases outside the gene matches: 7. The CDR3 loop spans 17 amino acids.

Many counts were recorded for this clonotype. The chain employs TRBV25-1 and TRBJ1-1; D remains unclear. Germline values: CDR1 MGHDK, CDR2 SYGVNS. There are 15 residues in the CDR3. V was clipped by 3 bases and J by 5 bases, with 16 bases between them. This CDR3 is CASSDGWPGGTEAFF. The CDR3 DNA is TGTGCCAGCAGTGACGGTTGGCCGGGTGGGACTGAAGCTTTCTTT.

This clonotype was seen more than once but under ten times. The gene calls are TRBV27 and TRBJ2-4, with D perhaps TRBD1 or TRBD2 (7 bases each). Trimming took off 6 bases at V and 9 bases at J, with 18 bases between the two ends. Germline V gene lookup returns CDR1 MNHEY and CDR2 SMNVEV (reference sequence). The CDR3 covers 14 residues. The CDR3 DNA sequence: TGTGCCAGCAGCCTATTGTCAGGGGGGGGCATTCAGTACTTC. This encodes CASSLLSGGGIQYF.

This clonotype showed up just a few times. This chain links TRBV28 with TRBJ2-7; D gene ambiguous. This CDR3 has 14 amino acids. Germline assignment: CDR1 MDHEN and CDR2 SYDVKM. V lost 6 bases and J lost 3, with 15 bases in between. As DNA, the CDR3 is TGTGCCAGCAGCCCGGTCGGGCATTTCTACGAGCAGTACTTC. The encoded protein is CASSPVGHFYEQYF.

V usage is TRBV19 and J usage is TRBJ1-5; no firm D call. The CDR3 covers 15 residues. CDR1 LNHDA and CDR2 SQIVND come from the germline V gene (reference sequence). V was trimmed by 9 bases and J by 1 base, leaving 16 bases between them. The CDR3 bases are TGTGCCAGCCAAAACAGTCCGGGGAGCAATCAGCCCCAGCATTTT. Translating gives CASQNSPGSNQPQHF.